This T cell receptor beta chain was sequenced during a study of blood T cell repertoires in COVID-19. From germline, CDR1 is MGHRA and CDR2 YSYEKL. CDR3 size: 15 residues. Trimming at V came to 2 bases and at J to 0 bases, leaving 0 bases not matched to a gene. This clone was observed a handful of times. Only in-frame clones appear in the TCRdb table, and some are missing; sequencing was by immunoSEQ multiplex PCR. Among more than 200,000 clones listed, approximately 88% were seen once. The chain recombines TRBV4-1 with TRBJ2-2; 7 bases match TRBD1. The source is a human donor in a cohort sampled during active COVID-19. Specimen: peripheral blood. The DNA for the CDR3 is TGCGCCAGCAGCCAAACAGGGGCGAACACCGGGGAGCTGTTTTTT. Translation gives CASSQTGANTGELFF.